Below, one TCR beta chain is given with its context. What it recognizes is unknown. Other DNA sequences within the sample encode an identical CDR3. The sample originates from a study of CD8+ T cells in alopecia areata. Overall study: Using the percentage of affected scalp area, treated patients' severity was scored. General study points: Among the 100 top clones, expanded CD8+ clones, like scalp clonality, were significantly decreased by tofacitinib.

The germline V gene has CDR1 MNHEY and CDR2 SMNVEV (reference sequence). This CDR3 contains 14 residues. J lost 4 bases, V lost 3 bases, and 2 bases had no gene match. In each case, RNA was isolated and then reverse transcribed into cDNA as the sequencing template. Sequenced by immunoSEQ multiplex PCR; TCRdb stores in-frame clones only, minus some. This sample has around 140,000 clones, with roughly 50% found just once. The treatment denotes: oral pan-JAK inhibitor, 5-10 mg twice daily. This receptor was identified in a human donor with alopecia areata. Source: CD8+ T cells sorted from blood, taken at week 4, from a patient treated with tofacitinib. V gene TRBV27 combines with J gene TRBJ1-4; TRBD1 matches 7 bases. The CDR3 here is CASSFRGGNEKLFF. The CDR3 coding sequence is TGTGCCAGCAGTTTCAGGGGGGGTAATGAAAAACTGTTTTTT.